This T cell receptor (beta chain) was sequenced for a study of OX40 agonist ivuxolimab in advanced cancers. About the study: Three dose-escalation patients had partial responses: one with hepatocellular carcinoma and two with cutaneous melanoma.

As for this clone: Mismatch with germline at one junction end may stem from a read error.

Some clones are missing from TCRdb's copy, which holds only in-frame ones; the method was immunoSEQ multiplex PCR. The sample has tens of thousands of clones, around 85% seen once. Sequenced here: CD4+ or CD8+ T cells sorted from blood, sampled in a trial of the OX40 agonist ivuxolimab. The receptor's source is an adult with an advanced solid tumor such as melanoma, head and neck, liver or kidney cancer.

The CDR3, as DNA: TGTGCCAGCACCTTTGATTTGGAAGGACAGGGGGGCCTAGGCTACATCTTC. Translation gives CASTFDLEGQGGLGYIF. The chain joins TRBV28 to TRBJ1-2; 10 positions agree with TRBD1. This CDR3 contains 17 residues. Germline-derived CDR1 and CDR2 are MDHEN and SYDVKM.